This T cell receptor beta chain appears in the sequencing data of a study of response to subunit inactivated influenza vaccine. General study findings and limits: Authors suggested seasonal influenza vaccinations each recruit few new T cells.

In germline, CDR1 is DFQATT, CDR2 SNEGSKA (reference sequence). Trimming cost V 6 bases and J 0 bases, with 15 bases left between them. This CDR3 is built from 14 residues. This clonotype was picked up a small number of times. Antigen unknown. Using its own MiXCR run on the RT-PCR reads, TCRdb lists one record per CDR3 protein. Among 450,000 to 600,000 distinct CDR3 sequences listed, 16% were seen once. The sample in question was CD4+ T cells sorted from PBMCs, obtained around 25 months after vaccination. V is TRBV20-1 and J is TRBJ2-7; the D is unclear. The source is a man aged 45 to 75 who received an inactivated influenza vaccine. The CDR3 sequence: CSAVQDTTSYEQYF. CDR3 DNA sequence: TGCAGTGCCGTCCAAGACACGACCTCCTACGAGCAGTACTTC.